The source of this T cell receptor beta chain is a study of beta chain features in type 1 diabetes. V lost 6 bases, J lost 6 bases, and 15 bases lay in between. CDR1 is MDHEN, CDR2 SYDVKM, per germline. The CDR3 length is 14 residues. cDNA synthesis used the whole RNA isolate, giving expressed TCRB sequences. This table comes from immunoSEQ multiplex PCR, and its TCRdb copy is limited to in-frame clones, with some not included. This sample has 850,000 to 900,000 clones, with under 20% found just once. This clone has only a few counts. This clonotype was obtained from a woman aged 18-30 years in good health. The specimen was naive CD4+ T cells from blood. This sequence joins TRBV28 and TRBJ1-5; D might be TRBD1 (6 bases). The chain's CDR3 is CASSRDTLSQPQHF. In DNA form, the CDR3 reads TGTGCCAGCAGCCGGGACACCCTATCTCAGCCCCAGCATTTT. Filled out from reference TRBV28 and TRBJ1-5, the complete variable domain reads DVKVTQSSRYLVKRTGEKVFLECVQDMDHENMFWYRQDPGLGLRLIYFSYDVKMKEKGDIPEGYSVSREKKERFSLILESASTNQTSMYLCASSRDTLSQPQHFGDGTRLSIL.